Described below is a single T cell receptor beta chain sequence and its context. The data derive from a study of blood T cell repertoires in COVID-19. Study context: Spain, Italy and the United States supplied samples that represented acute and convalescent COVID-19. PBMCs, B-cell-depleted T cells, or T cells were the source of the cDNA or gDNA that made up the material.

In the authors' workflow: Counts of nucleated cells, estimated from reference gene primer amplification, were obtained. Libraries were prepared by immunoSEQ multiplex PCR; TCRdb keeps only in-frame clonotypes and omits some of them. D and trimming were read from the DNA, whereas the V and J calls and clone size are those reported in that table. Of tens of thousands of clones listed, 83% are singletons. With 0 bases removed from V and 5 bases from J, the gap between germline ends came to 17 bases. Germline CDR1 is MGHRA and CDR2 is YSYEKL. The CDR3 has 17 amino acids. The sequenced sample consisted of peripheral blood. The clonotype originates from a woman of 80 years or more with acute or convalescent COVID-19. The chain uses TRBV4-1 and TRBJ1-5, with D possibly matching TRBD1 (6 bases). DNA of the CDR3: TGCGCCAGCAGCCAAGACCCTAACTCGGACAGTTATCAGCCCCAGCATTTT. As protein: CASSQDPNSDSYQPQHF.